This T cell receptor (beta chain) was recorded in a study of read filtering for tumor transcriptome and immune sequencing. This clonotype was counted only a few times. This library used around 400 ng RNA and molecular barcoded adaptors spanning alpha/delta and beta/gamma chains. A single record per CDR3 protein comes from TCRdb applying MiXCR to the reads. This sample has about 90,000 distinct CDR3 sequences, with over 9% found just once. CDR3 length: 14 residues. Germline assignment: CDR1 SGHAT and CDR2 FQNNGV. With 1 base removed from V and 2 bases from J, the gap between germline ends came to 9 bases.

Sequencing was carried out using a population of CD138-negative cells sorted from bone marrow. This clonotype was obtained from a donor at least 40 years old with multiple myeloma. The chain is built from TRBV11-2 and TRBJ2-7, with no clear D. This chain's CDR3 is CASSLGPGPYEQYF. The CDR3 DNA reads as TGTGCCAGCAGCTTAGGACCTGGGCCCTACGAGCAGTACTTC. The entire variable domain, with the rest obtained from reference TRBV11-2 and TRBJ2-7, is as follows: EAGVAQSPRYKIIEKRQSVAFWCNPISGHATLYWYQQILGQGPKLLIQFQNNGVVDDSQLPKDRFSAERLKGVDSTLKIQPAKLEDSAVYLCASSLGPGPYEQYFGPGTRLTVT.